Below are 9 T cell receptor beta chains sequenced from a single sample in a study of T cell responses to AZD1222 COVID-19 vaccine (TCRdb year 2021). Library method: the immunoSEQ multiplex PCR assay. The table was pulled from immuneACCESS by TCRdb, which kept in-frame rearrangements only. Such tables lose some clones; where checked, under half of the loss comes from unresolved V genes, and the rest has no known cause. This sample holds 93,000 or so clones; roughly nine tenths were observed only once. The ten biggest clones cover 45% of the sample. Sample time point, as interpreted from the label and publication: baseline before first vaccination. Sequenced material: peripheral blood, taken on day 0 of AZD1222 vaccination. The receptor set was obtained from an adult in good health.

The chain is built from TRBV7-3 and TRBJ1-3; D remains unclear. The V gene's germline CDR1 is SGHTA and CDR2 FQGTGA. There are 16 residues in the CDR3. V lost 8 bases and J 0 bases, leaving 17 bases between the germline ends. CDR3 sequence reads: CASAQGPALSGNTIYF. For the CDR3, the DNA is TGTGCCAGCGCTCAAGGGCCTGCCCTCTCTGGAAACACCATATATTTT. Combining the CDR3 with reference TRBV7-3 and TRBJ1-3 gives the whole variable domain GAGVSQTPSNKVTEKGKYVELRCDPISGHTALYWYRQSLGQGPEFLIYFQGTGAADDSGLPNDRFFAVRPEGSVSTLKIQRTERGDSAVYLCASAQGPALSGNTIYFGEGSWLTVV.

The rearrangement uses TRBV28 and TRBJ1-6; D is unclear. The CDR3 sequence is 13 residues long. Germline CDR1 reads MDHEN; CDR2 reads SYDVKM. Between the trimmed V and J ends, which lost 3 bases and 15 bases, there was a span of 15 bases. The DNA for the CDR3 is TGTGCCAGCAGTTTCGGGGTCCCCAAAGGCCTCCACTTT. Translating it yields CASSFGVPKGLHF.

V and J are TRBV18 and TRBJ2-5, with 9 nucleotides matching TRBD1. Unmatched junction bases numbered 10, after V lost 3 bases and J lost 5 bases. Germline lookup yields CDR1 KGHSH and CDR2 LQKENI. The CDR3 has 16 residues. The chain's CDR3 is CASSPMGQGGEETQYF. The CDR3 nucleotides read TGTGCCAGCTCACCGATGGGACAGGGCGGAGAGGAGACCCAGTACTTC.

The chain recombines TRBV27 with TRBJ2-1; the D gene could be TRBD1 or TRBD2 (5 bases each). The CDR3 totals 15 residues. Germline V gene sequence: CDR1 MNHEY, CDR2 SMNVEV (reference sequence). V lost 7 bases and J lost 5, with 18 bases in between. The CDR3 loop reads CASTPPGPTNNEQFF. The CDR3 coding sequence is TGTGCCAGCACTCCCCCGGGGCCCACAAACAATGAGCAGTTCTTC.

This rearrangement joins TRBV27 to TRBJ1-2, with 9 positions matching TRBD1. The CDR3 loop spans 15 amino acids. The junction had 9 bases not matched to a gene; V was cut back by 6 bases and J by 4 bases. The germline V gene encodes CDR1 MNHEY and CDR2 SMNVEV (reference sequence). CDR3: CASRRTGATSYGYTF. CDR3 DNA sequence: TGTGCCAGCAGACGGACAGGGGCAACTTCCTATGGCTACACCTTC.

The chain has TRBV10-2 and TRBJ1-5; D possibly corresponds to TRBD1 (6 bases). V lost 6 bases, J lost 2 bases, and 14 bases lay in between. The CDR3 totals 15 residues. Germline values: CDR1 WSHSY, CDR2 SAAADI. The CDR3 nucleotides are TGCGCCAGCAGGGAGACAGGAGGTGGCAATCAGCCCCAGCATTTT. As protein: CASRETGGGNQPQHF.

The genes are TRBV24-1 and TRBJ2-5, with D unclear. V lost 2 bases, J lost 3 bases, and 9 bases lay in between. The CDR3 covers 14 residues. Germline lookup yields CDR1 KGHDR and CDR2 SFDVKD. The CDR3 loop is CATSDSKREETQYF. CDR3 nucleotides: TGTGCCACCAGTGATTCCAAACGCGAAGAGACCCAGTACTTC.

The chain joins TRBV5-1 to TRBJ2-1; 13 nucleotides line up with TRBD2. Germline CDR1 reads SGHRS; CDR2 reads YFSETQ. CDR3 size: 16 residues. V lost 4 bases to trimming and J lost 10 bases; unmatched junction nucleotides: 11. The CDR3 loop reads CASSPRTSGGTGEQFF. The CDR3 DNA sequence: TGCGCCAGCAGCCCTCGGACTAGCGGGGGTACAGGGGAGCAGTTCTTC.

The rearrangement uses TRBV30 and TRBJ1-4; D gene uncertain. Trimming cost V 0 bases and J 6 bases, with 20 bases left between them. Germline lookup yields CDR1 GTSNPN and CDR2 SVGIG (reference sequence). The CDR3 totals 17 residues. Written as DNA, the CDR3 is TGTGCCTGGAGTGTACTTGGTTTCTATAGGTCGGATGAAAAACTGTTTTTT. It codes for CAWSVLGFYRSDEKLFF.